This T cell receptor (beta chain) is drawn from a study of shared clonotypes between healthy human individuals. CD8 cells classed as naive were CD45RO-negative and positively selected for CCR7, excluding terminally differentiated effector memory CD45RA+ cells. TCRdb's table, derived via immunoSEQ multiplex PCR, lists solely in-frame clones and lacks some. The sample includes around 1,900,000 clones, 93% of them seen just once. As for this clone: The antigen is unknown. The junction differs from germline at one of its ends, possibly a read error.

Whole-study results and caveats: Owing to a small donor count, the genetic and exposure-history diversity represented was limited.

Specimen: naive CD8+ T cells from PBMCs. This receptor was obtained from a young man in good health. Some clones in this sample may be carry-over from other donors' samples.

CDR3 nucleotides: TGTGCCAGCAGCTTGGATAGCGGGAGCTACGAGCAGTACTTC. It specifies CASSLDSGSYEQYF. The chain carries TRBV5-3 and TRBJ2-7; TRBD2 matches at 9 bases. TRBV5-3 is designated an ORF whose function remains uncertain. The CDR3 loop spans 14 amino acids.